These 10 T cell receptor beta chains came from one sample sequenced in a study of blood T cell repertoires in COVID-19. Method: immunoSEQ multiplex PCR; TCRdb's copy keeps in-frame clones and lacks some. The data hold about 83,000 clones, with roughly 82% observed a single time. The sample was peripheral blood. The source is a woman older than 75 with active or convalescent COVID-19.

J is TRBJ2-1 and V is TRBV7-2; no clear D. V lost 1 base, J lost 0 bases, and 10 bases lay in between. Germline values: CDR1 SGHTA, CDR2 FQGNSA. This CDR3 contains 16 residues. CDR3 protein: CASSLGSPYSYNEQFF. In DNA, the CDR3 is TGTGCCAGCAGCTTAGGTAGTCCCTACTCCTACAATGAGCAGTTCTTC.

The V gene is TRBV5-6, the J gene TRBJ1-5, with 12 nucleotides matching TRBD1. Trimming took 4 bases from V and 3 from J; bases not matched to a gene: 8. From germline, CDR1 is SGHDT and CDR2 YYEEEE. The CDR3 contains 17 residues. The CDR3 DNA follows: TGTGCCAGCAGCCGGGCCGGGACAGGGGGCTTCAATCAGCCCCAGCATTTT. It is translated as CASSRAGTGGFNQPQHF. Using reference TRBV5-6 and TRBJ1-5 for the parts outside the CDR3, the full variable domain is DAGVTQSPTHLIKTRGQQVTLRCSPKSGHDTVSWYQQALGQGPQFIFQYYEEEERQRGNFPDRFSGHQFPNYSSELNVNALLLGDSALYLCASSRAGTGGFNQPQHFGDGTRLSIL.

The J gene is TRBJ1-5, the V gene TRBV9; TRBD1 matches at 7 bases. CDR3 size: 15 residues. CDR1 SGDLS and CDR2 YYNGEE come from the germline V gene. The junction had 3 bases not matched to a gene; V was cut back by 3 bases and J by 0 bases. This CDR3 reads CASSEGQTSNQPQHF. The DNA of the CDR3 is TGTGCCAGCAGCGAGGGACAGACTAGCAATCAGCCCCAGCATTTT.

The chain recombines TRBV10-3 with TRBJ1-2, with D possibly being TRBD1 (6 bases). The CDR3 totals 15 residues. CDR1 is ENHRY, CDR2 SYGVKD, per germline. V was shortened by 2 bases and J by 4 bases, with 14 bases between the two germline ends. The CDR3 loop reads CAISEGSKGGYGYTF. The CDR3 nucleotides read TGTGCCATCAGTGAGGGGTCGAAAGGGGGCTATGGCTACACCTTC.

The V call is TRBV20-1, the J call TRBJ2-7, with unresolved D. The CDR3 covers 11 residues. Deletions cut 2 bases from V and 7 bases from J, with 9 bases between. The germline V gene encodes CDR1 DFQATT and CDR2 SNEGSKA (reference sequence). CDR3 in amino acids: CSARQSAEQYF. In nucleotides, the CDR3 is TGCAGTGCTAGACAGAGCGCGGAGCAGTACTTC.

The chain employs TRBV4-3 and TRBJ1-2; 7 bases align to TRBD1. J gave up 5 bases and V 8 bases, and 8 bases lay outside the gene matches. This CDR3 spans 13 amino acids. Germline CDR1 reads LGHNA; CDR2 reads YSLEER. The CDR3 spells CASGQTGIYGYTF. CDR3 bases: TGCGCCAGCGGTCAGACAGGGATTTATGGCTACACCTTC.

The gene calls are TRBV27 and TRBJ2-5; a possible D gene is TRBD2 (7 bases). The V gene's germline CDR1 is MNHEY and CDR2 SMNVEV (reference sequence). There are 13 residues in the CDR3. V dropped 10 bases and J dropped 4 bases, with 16 bases sitting between them. The CDR3 nucleotides are TGTGCCACCTCGAGGGGGGGCTTAGAGACCCAGTACTTC. Translation gives CATSRGGLETQYF.

The V gene is TRBV5-1, the J gene TRBJ2-5, with 7 bases that match TRBD1. CDR3 length equals 15 residues. Losses at the gene ends were 1 base for V and 2 bases for J; bases not matched to a gene: 5. Germline CDR1 is SGHRS and CDR2 is YFSETQ. In DNA, the CDR3 is TGCGCCAGCAGCTTGTCAACGGGACAGCAAGAGACCCAGTACTTC. Its protein is CASSLSTGQQETQYF.

This sequence joins TRBV19 and TRBJ2-7, with a tentative D call TRBD1 (6 bases). Germline lookup yields CDR1 LNHDA and CDR2 SQIVND (reference sequence). CDR3 size: 13 residues. V shed 5 bases and J shed 5 bases, with 13 bases lying between them. The CDR3 DNA reads as TGTGCCAGTAGTGCCACAGGGAGCCACGAGCAGTACTTC. Its translation is CASSATGSHEQYF.

The chain couples TRBV5-1 to TRBJ2-2, with TRBD1 identical over 7 bases. Unmatched junction bases numbered 9, after V lost 4 bases and J lost 0 bases. The CDR3 is 17 amino acids. Germline V CDR1 and CDR2: SGHRS, YFSETQ. The CDR3 nucleotides read TGCGCCAGCAGCCACCTCAAGACAGGGACGAACACCGGGGAGCTGTTTTTT. As protein: CASSHLKTGTNTGELFF. The entire variable domain, with the rest obtained from reference TRBV5-1 and TRBJ2-2, is as follows: KAGVTQTPRYLIKTRGQQVTLSCSPISGHRSVSWYQQTPGQGLQFLFEYFSETQRNKGNFPGRFSGRQFSNSRSEMNVSTLELGDSALYLCASSHLKTGTNTGELFFGEGSRLTVL.